Below, 19 T cell receptor beta chains from the same sample are listed, as sequenced in a study of cytomegalovirus exposure and HLA in healthy donors. The PCR employed 60 Vbeta primers together with 13 Jbeta primers. Clones were read by immunoSEQ multiplex PCR, and TCRdb kept only the in-frame ones, dropping some. The sample records about 150,000 clones, around 9.7% being singletons. The sequenced material came from PBMCs. The source is a man aged 50 to 59 in good health and CMV-seronegative.

The chain carries TRBV4-2 and TRBJ2-4; TRBD1 is a possible D gene (6 bases). The V end lost 4 bases, the J end lost 3 bases, and 13 bases lay between the germline ends. The CDR3 contains 15 residues. The germline V gene has CDR1 LGHNA and CDR2 YNFKEQ. The CDR3 loop is CASSPSFRGKNIQYF. The CDR3 bases are TGTGCCAGCAGCCCCTCCTTCAGGGGCAAAAACATTCAGTACTTC.

A few counts support this clone. The chain links TRBV15 to TRBJ2-7; D is perhaps TRBD1 (6 bases). The germline V and J ends were trimmed by 0 bases and 6 bases, with 12 bases remaining between them. The CDR3 contains 14 residues. Germline V gives CDR1 LNHNV, CDR2 YYDKDF (reference sequence). CDR3 in amino acids: CATSRETGIGEQYF. CDR3 DNA sequence: TGTGCCACCAGCAGAGAAACAGGGATTGGCGAGCAGTACTTC.

The rearrangement links TRBV6-5 to TRBJ1-2, with D possibly matching TRBD1 (5 bases). The V and J ends lost 2 bases and 3 bases respectively, with 7 bases between them. CDR3 length: 13 residues. CDR1 and CDR2 (germline): MNHEY, SVGAGI. CDR3 sequence: CASSYAGDYGYTF. The CDR3 nucleotides read TGTGCCAGCAGTTACGCGGGGGACTATGGCTACACCTTC.

The J gene is TRBJ2-3, the V gene TRBV18; D is possibly TRBD1 (6 bases). V lost 1 base and J 1 base, leaving 12 bases between the germline ends. This CDR3 region has 16 residues. Germline lookup yields CDR1 KGHSH and CDR2 LQKENI. The DNA for the CDR3 is TGTGCCAGCTCACCACTTTCCAGACAGGGCACAGATACGCAGTATTTT. It is translated as CASSPLSRQGTDTQYF.

The V call is TRBV6-5, the J call TRBJ1-5; 10 bases fit TRBD1. This CDR3 has 15 amino acids. J lost 4 bases, V lost 6 bases, and 6 bases had no gene match. CDR1 and CDR2 (germline): MNHEY, SVGAGI. CDR3 nucleotides: TGTGCCAGCAGACCCGACAGGGGGCAGAATCAGCCCCAGCATTTT. Protein product: CASRPDRGQNQPQHF.

The rearrangement links TRBV15 to TRBJ1-4; 8 bases fit TRBD1. The trim removed 0 bases at V and 5 bases at J, leaving 5 bases unmatched. CDR1 LNHNV and CDR2 YYDKDF come from the germline V gene (reference sequence). The length of the CDR3 is 16 residues. The CDR3 loop reads CATSRDQGAGNEKLFF. The CDR3 DNA is TGTGCCACCAGCAGAGATCAGGGGGCGGGCAATGAAAAACTGTTTTTT.

This clone was picked up a small number of times. The chain uses TRBV10-1 and TRBJ1-2, with 10 positions matching TRBD1. There are 13 residues in the CDR3. CDR1 and CDR2 (germline): WNHNN, SYGVQD (reference sequence). J was trimmed by 9 bases and V by 10 bases; bases with no gene match: 11. CDR3: CATDPGQGSSYTF. For the CDR3, the DNA is TGCGCCACCGACCCGGGACAGGGGAGTAGCTACACCTTC.

In its sample, this clone was seen a few times. The rearrangement joins TRBV6-5 to TRBJ2-7; 9 positions agree with TRBD1. The CDR3 totals 13 residues. Looked up from germline, CDR1 is MNHEY and CDR2 is SVGAGI. V shed 6 bases and J 5 bases; nucleotides not matched to a gene: 5. In nucleotides, the CDR3 is TGTGCCAGCAGCGGACAGGGGAGGGACGAGCAGTACTTC. The encoded protein is CASSGQGRDEQYF.

This clone was observed a handful of times. This chain joins TRBV12-5 and TRBJ2-3, with 8 positions matching TRBD2. Germline CDR1 and CDR2: LGHNT and FRNRAP. This CDR3 region has 15 residues. J was trimmed by 1 base and V by 7 bases; bases with no gene match: 7. The CDR3 spells CASAGAAGGTDTQYF. The DNA for the CDR3 is TGTGCTAGTGCAGGGGCAGCGGGGGGCACAGATACGCAGTATTTT.

This clone has more than one count but fewer than ten. J is TRBJ2-5 and V is TRBV7-3; 10 bases align to TRBD2. The CDR3 extends over 16 amino acids. Germline trimming cut 5 bases from V and 5 bases from J; bases unmatched to any gene: 11. Germline V CDR1 and CDR2: SGHTA, FQGTGA. The DNA of the CDR3 is TGTGCCAGCAGCCCCTGGCCGACTAGCGGGCGGGAGACCCAGTACTTC. Translating it yields CASSPWPTSGRETQYF.

The J gene is TRBJ2-7, the V gene TRBV5-1, with 12 bases aligning to TRBD1. The CDR3 is made up of 17 amino acids. Germline V gene sequence: CDR1 SGHRS, CDR2 YFSETQ. Unmatched junction bases numbered 4, after V lost 0 bases and J lost 0 bases. The CDR3 loop is CASSLAGTGGASYEQYF. For the CDR3, the DNA is TGCGCCAGCAGCTTGGCCGGGACAGGGGGCGCCTCCTACGAGCAGTACTTC.

Only a few counts were recorded for this clone. The chain uses TRBV9 and TRBJ2-2, with D possibly being TRBD1 (7 bases). Trimming pared 2 bases from V and 3 bases from J, leaving 14 bases between. CDR3 size: 16 residues. CDR1 and CDR2 (germline): SGDLS, YYNGEE. The CDR3 DNA follows: TGTGCCAGCAGCGTGGGGCAGGGGGGCGACACCGGGGAGCTGTTTTTT. It encodes CASSVGQGGDTGELFF.

This clone was counted a few times. The CDR3 DNA sequence: TGCGCCAGCAGTGACCTTGCGCCTAGCGGAGCCCTTGTCCTGGATACGCAGTATTTT. It specifies CASSDLAPSGALVLDTQYF. The chain links TRBV10-1 to TRBJ2-3, with 7 nucleotides matching TRBD2. The CDR3 loop spans 19 amino acids. CDR1 and CDR2 from the germline V gene are WNHNN and SYGVQD (reference sequence). J lost 6 bases, V lost 3 bases, and 21 bases had no gene match.

The chain carries TRBV5-3 and TRBJ1-4; 7 nucleotides match TRBD1. TRBV5-3 is placed among ORFs of uncertain function. This CDR3 is built from 15 residues. The ends lost 2 bases at V and 5 bases at J; junction bases unmatched: 6. Written as DNA, the CDR3 is TGTGCCAGAAGCTTTCGGGGGACAGCAAATGAAAAACTGTTTTTT. It encodes CARSFRGTANEKLFF.

J is TRBJ1-1 and V is TRBV5-1, with D possibly being TRBD1 (6 bases). V lost 4 bases and J lost 2, with 12 bases in between. The CDR3 spans 14 residues. The germline V gene encodes CDR1 SGHRS and CDR2 YFSETQ. As DNA, the CDR3 is TGCGCCAGCAGCCAAGGGACAACCAACACTGAAGCTTTCTTT. Residues: CASSQGTTNTEAFF.

This clone appeared a few times. This chain links TRBV27 with TRBJ1-2; D is possibly TRBD1 (5 bases). The CDR3 has 13 residues. The V gene lost 3 bases and the J gene lost 5 bases, with 10 bases spanning the gap. In germline, CDR1 is MNHEY, CDR2 SMNVEV (reference sequence). Written as DNA, the CDR3 is TGTGCCAGCAGTTTGACAGCTGGGTATGGCTACACCTTC. Its protein is CASSLTAGYGYTF.

This clone was detected only a few times. The chain is built from TRBV5-1 and TRBJ2-2; possible D gene TRBD1, 5 bases. The CDR3 is 15 residues long. The germline V gene has CDR1 SGHRS and CDR2 YFSETQ. Trimming shortened V by 0 bases and J by 3 bases, and 9 bases separated the two germline ends. The CDR3 coding sequence is TGCGCCAGCAGCTTGGAGCCAGGGTACACCGGGGAGCTGTTTTTT. Its translation: CASSLEPGYTGELFF.

The V gene is TRBV2, the J gene TRBJ1-4, with D possibly being TRBD1 (5 bases). V lost 4 bases to trimming and J lost 7 bases, with 7 bases between them. Germline CDR1 is SNHLY and CDR2 is FYNNEI. This CDR3 contains 12 residues. This CDR3 is CASSVGVEKLFF. The CDR3 DNA reads TGTGCCAGCAGTGTAGGGGTTGAAAAACTGTTTTTT.

The rearrangement uses TRBV19 and TRBJ1-1, with 7 bases lining up with TRBD1. This CDR3 is built from 14 residues. Germline lookup yields CDR1 LNHDA and CDR2 SQIVND (reference sequence). V was pared by 9 bases and J by 5 bases, with 12 bases of the junction left unmatched. The CDR3 bases are TGTGCCAGCCAGACAGGGTCAACGGGTACTGAAGCTTTCTTT. This codes for CASQTGSTGTEAFF.